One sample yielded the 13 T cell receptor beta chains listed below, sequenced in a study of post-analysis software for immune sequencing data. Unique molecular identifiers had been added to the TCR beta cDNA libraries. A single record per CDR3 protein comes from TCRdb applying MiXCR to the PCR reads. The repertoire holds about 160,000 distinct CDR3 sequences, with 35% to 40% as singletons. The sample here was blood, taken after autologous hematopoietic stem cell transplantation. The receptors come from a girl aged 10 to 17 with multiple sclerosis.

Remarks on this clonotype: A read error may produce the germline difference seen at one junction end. The CDR3 sequence is CASSTNPGQHEQFF. The CDR3, as DNA: TGTGCTAGCAGTACAAATCCGGGACAGCATGAGCAGTTCTTC. V usage is TRBV7-7 and J usage is TRBJ2-1; 7 positions match TRBD1. CDR3 length equals 14 residues. Germline CDR1 is SSHAT and CDR2 is FNYEAQ (reference sequence).

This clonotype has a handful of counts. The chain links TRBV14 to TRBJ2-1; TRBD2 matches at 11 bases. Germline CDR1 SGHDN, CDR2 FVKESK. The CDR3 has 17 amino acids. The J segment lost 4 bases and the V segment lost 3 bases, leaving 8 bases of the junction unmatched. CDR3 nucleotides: TGTGCCAGCAGCCACCGACGGGGACTAGCGGATTACAATGAGCAGTTCTTC. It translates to CASSHRRGLADYNEQFF.

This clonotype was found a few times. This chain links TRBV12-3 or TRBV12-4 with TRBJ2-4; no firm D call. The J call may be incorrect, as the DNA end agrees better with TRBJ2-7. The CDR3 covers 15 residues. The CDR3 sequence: CASSLGGTRASEQYF. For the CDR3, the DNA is TGTGCCAGCAGTTTAGGGGGAACCCGGGCGAGCGAGCAGTACTTC.

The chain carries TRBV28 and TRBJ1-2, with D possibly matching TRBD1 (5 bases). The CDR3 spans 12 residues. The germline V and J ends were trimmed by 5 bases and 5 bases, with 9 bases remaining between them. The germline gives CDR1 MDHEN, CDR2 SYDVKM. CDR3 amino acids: CASSEGEYGYTF. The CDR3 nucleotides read TGTGCCAGCAGTGAAGGGGAATATGGCTACACCTTC.

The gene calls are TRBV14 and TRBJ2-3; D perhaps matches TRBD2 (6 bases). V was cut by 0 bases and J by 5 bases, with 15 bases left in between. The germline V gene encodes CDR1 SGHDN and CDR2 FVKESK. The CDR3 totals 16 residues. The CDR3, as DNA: TGTGCCAGCAGCCAAGAACTAGCCCACAGTCAAGATACGCAGTATTTT. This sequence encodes CASSQELAHSQDTQYF.

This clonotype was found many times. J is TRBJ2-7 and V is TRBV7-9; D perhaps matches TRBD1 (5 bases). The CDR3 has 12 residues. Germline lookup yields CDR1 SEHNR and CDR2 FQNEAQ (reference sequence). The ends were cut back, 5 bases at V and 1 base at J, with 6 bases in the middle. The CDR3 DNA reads TGTGCCAGCAGCCGACAGTCCTACGAGCAGTACTTC. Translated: CASSRQSYEQYF.

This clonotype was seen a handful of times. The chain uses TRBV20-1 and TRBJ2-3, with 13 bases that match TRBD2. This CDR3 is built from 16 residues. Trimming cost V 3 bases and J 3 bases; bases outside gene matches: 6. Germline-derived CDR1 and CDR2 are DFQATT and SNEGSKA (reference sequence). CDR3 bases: TGCAGTGCTAGTAGTACTAGCGGGAGGGCGACAGATACGCAGTATTTT. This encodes CSASSTSGRATDTQYF.

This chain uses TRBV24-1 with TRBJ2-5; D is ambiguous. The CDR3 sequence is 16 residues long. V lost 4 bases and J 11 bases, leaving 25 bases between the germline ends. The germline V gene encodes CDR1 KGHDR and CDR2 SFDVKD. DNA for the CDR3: TGTGCCACCAGTGACCCGCAAGCTCCAAAGGGCAATGAGCAGTACTTC. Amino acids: CATSDPQAPKGNEQYF.

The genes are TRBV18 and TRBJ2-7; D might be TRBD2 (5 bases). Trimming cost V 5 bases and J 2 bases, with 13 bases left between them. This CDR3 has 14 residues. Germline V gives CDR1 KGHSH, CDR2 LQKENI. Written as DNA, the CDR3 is TGTGCCAGCTCAGTGACTACAGAGGCCTACGAGCAGTACTTC. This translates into CASSVTTEAYEQYF.

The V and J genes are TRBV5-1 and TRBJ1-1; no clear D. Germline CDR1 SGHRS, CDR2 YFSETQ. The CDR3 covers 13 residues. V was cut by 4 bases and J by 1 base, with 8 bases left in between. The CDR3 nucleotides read TGCGCCAGCAGCGAAGGGAGGAACACTGAAGCTTTCTTT. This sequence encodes CASSEGRNTEAFF. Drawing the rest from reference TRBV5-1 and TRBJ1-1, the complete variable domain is KAGVTQTPRYLIKTRGQQVTLSCSPISGHRSVSWYQQTPGQGLQFLFEYFSETQRNKGNFPGRFSGRQFSNSRSEMNVSTLELGDSALYLCASSEGRNTEAFFGQGTRLTVV.

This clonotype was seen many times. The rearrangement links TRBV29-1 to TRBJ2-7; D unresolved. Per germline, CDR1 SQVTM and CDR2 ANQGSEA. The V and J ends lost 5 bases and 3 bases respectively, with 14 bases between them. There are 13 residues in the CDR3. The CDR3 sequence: CSVQTTISYEQYF. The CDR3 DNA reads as TGCAGCGTTCAGACGACAATCAGCTACGAGCAGTACTTC.

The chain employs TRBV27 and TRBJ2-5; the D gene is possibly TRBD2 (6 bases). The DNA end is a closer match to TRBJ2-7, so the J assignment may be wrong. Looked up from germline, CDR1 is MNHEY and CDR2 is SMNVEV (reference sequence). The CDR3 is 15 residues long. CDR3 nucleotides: TGTGCCAGCAGTTCCACTGGGACTTTGCTCTCCGAGCAGTACTTC. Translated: CASSSTGTLLSEQYF.

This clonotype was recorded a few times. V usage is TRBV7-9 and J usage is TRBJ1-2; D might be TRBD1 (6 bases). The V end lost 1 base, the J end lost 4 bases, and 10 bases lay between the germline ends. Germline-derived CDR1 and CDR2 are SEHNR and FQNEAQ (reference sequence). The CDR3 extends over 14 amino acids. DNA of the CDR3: TGTGCCAGCAGCTTAGGGACAGCTACCTATGGCTACACCTTC. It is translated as CASSLGTATYGYTF.